This TCR beta chain comes out of a study of T cell changes during pregnancy in multiple sclerosis. Method: immunoSEQ multiplex PCR; TCRdb's copy keeps in-frame clones and lacks some. This repertoire shows 45,000 to 55,000 clones, 85% to 95% found once; its top ten account for 0.91%. V was clipped by 3 bases and J by 5 bases, with 13 bases between them. The V gene's germline CDR1 is SGHVS and CDR2 FQNEAQ. The CDR3 runs 14 residues. Here the sequenced sample was CD4+ T cells from peripheral blood mononuclear cells, taken in the second trimester of pregnancy. This receptor was taken from a female donor in good health, enrolled as a control in a pregnancy study. The chain has TRBV7-8 and TRBJ2-5, with D perhaps TRBD2 (6 bases). The DNA of the CDR3 is TGTGCCAGCAGCTTGGGACTTACGAGGGAGACCCAGTACTTC. This sequence encodes CASSLGLTRETQYF.